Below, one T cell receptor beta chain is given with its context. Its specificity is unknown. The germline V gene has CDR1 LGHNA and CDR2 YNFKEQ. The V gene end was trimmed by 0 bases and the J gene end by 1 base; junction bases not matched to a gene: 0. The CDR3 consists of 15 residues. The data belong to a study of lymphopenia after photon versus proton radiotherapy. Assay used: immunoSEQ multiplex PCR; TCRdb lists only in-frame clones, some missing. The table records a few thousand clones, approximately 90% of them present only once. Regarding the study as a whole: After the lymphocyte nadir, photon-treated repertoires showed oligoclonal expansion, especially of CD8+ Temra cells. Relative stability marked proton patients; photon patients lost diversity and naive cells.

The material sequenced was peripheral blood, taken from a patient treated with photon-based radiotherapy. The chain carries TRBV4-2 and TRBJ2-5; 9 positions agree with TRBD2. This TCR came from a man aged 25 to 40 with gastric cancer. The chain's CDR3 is CASSQERGGQETQYF. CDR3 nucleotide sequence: TGTGCCAGCAGCCAAGAGCGGGGGGGCCAAGAGACCCAGTACTTC.